Each of the 28 T cell receptor beta chains below was sequenced from the same sample in a study of CD8+CD57+ T cells in acquired aplastic anemia. Researchers used genomic DNA as the template to profile TCR beta VDJ and CDR3. TCRdb re-analysed the reads in MiXCR, keeping a single row per CDR3 protein. The repertoire consists of a few hundred thousand distinct CDR3 sequences, with over 60% occurring once and the leading ten covering approximately 32%. What was sequenced was sorted CD4+, CD8+, or CD8+CD57+ T cells (not recorded which) from PBMCs. The receptors come from a human donor in good health.

With regard to this clonotype: A much larger clone lies one base from this, so it may be a read error. V and J are TRBV13 and TRBJ1-1; D might be TRBD1 (5 bases). The CDR3 consists of 15 residues. Germline CDR1 PRHDT, CDR2 FYEKMQ (reference sequence). Trimming shortened V by 5 bases and J by 1 base, and 14 bases separated the two germline ends. Here the CDR3 DNA reads TGTGCCAGCAGCCCGTGGGACGGGGGGAACACTGAAGCTTTCTTT. This encodes CASSPWDGGNTEAFF.

This chain joins TRBV12-3 or TRBV12-4 and TRBJ2-7; perhaps TRBD1 as D (6 bases). Trimming took off 6 bases at V and 2 bases at J, with 14 bases between the two ends. This CDR3 region has 14 residues. The CDR3 region has the DNA TGTGCCAGCAGAAGAGGGGGACGGGCCTACGAGCAGTACTTC. Translated, it gives CASRRGGRAYEQYF.

This clonotype showed up many times. V is TRBV4-3 and J is TRBJ1-2, with 7 bases matching TRBD1. The CDR3 loop spans 16 amino acids. Germline assignment: CDR1 LGHNA and CDR2 YSLEER. Losses at the gene ends were 0 bases for V and 5 bases for J; bases not matched to a gene: 9. CDR3 residues: CASSQDMGDSPYGYTF. CDR3 nucleotide sequence: TGCGCCAGCAGCCAAGATATGGGGGACAGCCCTTATGGCTACACCTTC.

The chain uses TRBV15 and TRBJ2-5, with TRBD2 identical over 11 bases. Germline values: CDR1 LNHNV, CDR2 YYDKDF (reference sequence). The CDR3 spans 15 residues. With 5 bases clipped from V and 5 bases from J, the junction kept 7 bases outside the gene matches. CDR3 amino acids: CATSLSGGGWETQYF. The DNA of the CDR3 is TGTGCCACCAGCCTTAGCGGGGGGGGATGGGAGACCCAGTACTTC.

DNA for the CDR3: TGTGCCAGCAGCTTGCCCGGGACAGCAGATTCACCCCTCCACTTT. As protein: CASSLPGTADSPLHF. The chain links TRBV7-8 to TRBJ1-6; 7 positions match TRBD1. Germline V gives CDR1 SGHVS, CDR2 FQNEAQ. This CDR3 is built from 15 residues. V shed 3 bases and J 8 bases; nucleotides not matched to a gene: 7.

This clonotype was found many times. The chain is built from TRBV19 and TRBJ1-1, with a possible D match to TRBD1 (6 bases). V lost 9 bases and J lost 0, with 14 bases in between. Germline CDR1 and CDR2: LNHDA and SQIVND (reference sequence). The CDR3 is made up of 14 amino acids. This chain's CDR3 is CASRVGGLNTEAFF. CDR3 sequence (DNA): TGTGCCAGCCGAGTGGGGGGCTTGAACACTGAAGCTTTCTTT.

At least ten counts were recorded for this clonotype. The J gene is TRBJ2-2, the V gene TRBV27; D ambiguous. The germline CDR1 and CDR2 sequences are MNHEY and SMNVEV (reference sequence). V lost 6 bases, J lost 6 bases, and 8 bases lay in between. The CDR3 has 12 amino acids. The DNA of the CDR3 is TGTGCCAGCAGAACGCGGTCCGGGGAGCTGTTTTTT. This codes for CASRTRSGELFF.

This clonotype appeared once. The chain joins TRBV7-9 to TRBJ2-7, with 8 bases that match TRBD1. The length of the CDR3 is 17 residues. Germline V CDR1 and CDR2: SEHNR, FQNEAQ (reference sequence). With V trimmed by 3 bases and J by 0 bases, 10 bases remained unmatched. For the CDR3, the DNA is TGTGCCAGCAGCTTCGACTCCGGGACAGGAAGCTCCTACGAGCAGTACTTC. It specifies CASSFDSGTGSSYEQYF.

The V gene is TRBV14, the J gene TRBJ1-1, with a possible D match to TRBD1 (6 bases). The CDR3 is 14 residues long. Germline V lookup: CDR1 SGHDN, CDR2 FVKESK. Trimming stripped 3 bases from V and 1 base from J, with 9 bases between. DNA of the CDR3: TGTGCCAGCAGCCAGGGACACGCGAACACTGAAGCTTTCTTT. Encoded protein: CASSQGHANTEAFF.

In its sample, this clonotype was seen once. The chain employs TRBV29-1 and TRBJ2-7; 7 nucleotides agree with TRBD1. The length of the CDR3 is 14 residues. Trimming cost V 2 bases and J 3 bases; bases outside gene matches: 7. Germline V gene sequence: CDR1 SQVTM, CDR2 ANQGSEA. The CDR3 sequence: CSVESGQSIYEQYF. For the CDR3, the DNA is TGCAGCGTTGAATCGGGACAGTCTATCTACGAGCAGTACTTC.

This clonotype turned up a few times. J is TRBJ2-7 and V is TRBV9; 8 bases are shared with TRBD2. The CDR3 loop spans 14 amino acids. V lost 0 bases and J lost 6; bases outside the gene matches: 5. Looked up from germline, CDR1 is SGDLS and CDR2 is YYNGEE. The CDR3 reads CASSVGSGSSEQYF. The CDR3 coding sequence is TGTGCCAGCAGCGTAGGGAGCGGGAGCTCCGAGCAGTACTTC.

The chain uses TRBV2 and TRBJ1-2; D possibly corresponds to TRBD1 (6 bases). This CDR3 spans 16 amino acids. Trimming removed 6 bases at V and 5 bases at J, with 22 bases between. Germline V gene sequence: CDR1 SNHLY, CDR2 FYNNEI. CDR3 sequence reads: CASSGGNRAVGYGYTF. In nucleotides, the CDR3 is TGTGCCAGCAGCGGGGGAAACAGGGCGGTAGGGTATGGCTACACCTTC.

The genes are TRBV20-1 and TRBJ2-2; TRBD1 agrees at 8 bases. CDR3 length: 14 amino acids. The V gene end was trimmed by 4 bases and the J gene end by 3 bases; junction bases not matched to a gene: 4. CDR1 DFQATT and CDR2 SNEGSKA come from the germline V gene (reference sequence). CDR3 residues: CSATRTGHTGELFF. In nucleotides, the CDR3 is TGCAGTGCTACCCGGACAGGGCACACCGGGGAGCTGTTTTTT.

The chain links TRBV19 to TRBJ1-2; D is unclear. The V end was cut by 7 bases, the J end by 0 bases, with 15 bases between. CDR1 and CDR2 from the germline V gene are LNHDA and SQIVND (reference sequence). The CDR3 has 15 residues. The CDR3 DNA is TGTGCCAGTATTGGACCGGTCGGAGCTAACTATGGCTACACCTTC. Residues: CASIGPVGANYGYTF.

The chain joins TRBV24-1 to TRBJ2-7; TRBD1 matches at 7 bases. The CDR3 has 15 residues. The ends lost 1 base at V and 6 bases at J; junction bases unmatched: 8. Germline assignment: CDR1 KGHDR and CDR2 SFDVKD. The CDR3 loop reads CATSDLWDRATEQYF. CDR3 coding DNA: TGTGCCACCAGTGATTTATGGGACAGAGCGACCGAGCAGTACTTC.

This clonotype occurred once. The chain has TRBV29-1 and TRBJ2-1, with TRBD2 identical over 8 bases. The CDR3 runs to 14 residues. V shed 3 bases, J shed 10 bases, and the junction held 11 bases outside the gene matches. Germline V gives CDR1 SQVTM, CDR2 ANQGSEA. CDR3 DNA: TGCAGCGTTGAGTCTAGCGGGTCACTAAACGAGCAGTTCTTC. This gives the protein CSVESSGSLNEQFF.

This sequence joins TRBV6-5 and TRBJ2-5; D could derive from TRBD1 or TRBD2 (6 bases each). Germline V lookup: CDR1 MNHEY, CDR2 SVGAGI. The CDR3 spans 15 residues. V lost 7 bases and J lost 3, with 18 bases in between. The CDR3 loop is CASTNLGGQEETQYF. CDR3 sequence (DNA): TGTGCCAGCACCAACCTTGGGGGGCAGGAAGAGACCCAGTACTTC.

In its sample, this clonotype was seen once. This chain joins TRBV2 and TRBJ1-6; possibly TRBD1 for D (6 bases). Germline CDR1 SNHLY, CDR2 FYNNEI. V was trimmed by 8 bases and J by 5 bases, leaving 13 bases between them. This CDR3 is built from 14 residues. In DNA, the CDR3 is TGTGCCAGCCAGGGGCCAAGAGATAATTCACCCCTCCACTTT. This codes for CASQGPRDNSPLHF. Looking up the rest from reference TRBV2 and TRBJ1-6 gives the full variable domain: EPEVTQTPSHQVTQMGQEVILRCVPISNHLYFYWYRQILGQKVEFLVSFYNNEISEKSEIFDDQFSVERPDGSNFTLKIRSTKLEDSAMYFCASQGPRDNSPLHFGNGTRLTVT.

This chain uses TRBV7-8 with TRBJ1-1; D possibly corresponds to TRBD1 (5 bases). The length of the CDR3 is 17 residues. Germline V gene sequence: CDR1 SGHVS, CDR2 FQNEAQ. Trimming stripped 5 bases from V and 4 bases from J, with 23 bases between. CDR3 sequence (DNA): TGTGCCAGCAGCCCCGATGGGACTTTTTTGGTAGGCACTGAAGCTTTCTTT. As protein: CASSPDGTFLVGTEAFF. Full variable domain (remainder filled in from reference TRBV7-8 and TRBJ1-1): GAGVSQSPRYKVAKRGQDVALRCDPISGHVSLFWYQQALGQGPEFLTYFQNEAQLDKSGLPSDRFFAERPEGSVSTLKIQRTQQEDSAVYLCASSPDGTFLVGTEAFFGQGTRLTVV.

With respect to this clonotype: The junction shows a germline mismatch at one end, possibly a read error. The chain carries TRBV6-4 and TRBJ1-2, with TRBD1 matching 8 bases. Per the germline V gene, CDR1 is MRHNA and CDR2 is SNTAGT. CDR3 length: 18 amino acids. CDR3 DNA sequence: TGTGCCAGCAGTCCCTCATGGACAGGGAACTTTTTTAAATATGGCTGCACCTTC. Translation gives CASSPSWTGNFFKYGCTF.

This sequence joins TRBV15 and TRBJ2-3, with 11 bases that match TRBD2. Germline V gives CDR1 LNHNV, CDR2 YYDKDF (reference sequence). This CDR3 has 19 residues. The ends lost 5 bases at V and 0 bases at J; junction bases unmatched: 13. CDR3 sequence: CATSQDLSTSGVSTDTQYF. The CDR3 DNA sequence: TGTGCCACCAGCCAAGATCTATCGACTAGCGGGGTTAGCACAGATACGCAGTATTTT.

The V call is TRBV20-1, the J call TRBJ2-2, with D maybe TRBD1 (5 bases). The CDR3 extends over 12 amino acids. The germline gives CDR1 DFQATT, CDR2 SNEGSKA (reference sequence). Trimming pared 8 bases from V and 1 base from J, leaving 8 bases between. This CDR3 is CSLGQNTGELFF. The DNA for the CDR3 is TGCAGTCTCGGACAGAACACCGGGGAGCTGTTTTTT.

This clonotype was seen a few times. The V gene is TRBV7-3, the J gene TRBJ2-1; 9 bases line up with TRBD2. There are 15 residues in the CDR3. Trimming at V came to 3 bases and at J to 9 bases, leaving 9 bases not matched to a gene. Germline V lookup: CDR1 SGHTA, CDR2 FQGTGA. The CDR3: CASSLIKAGGGEQFF. The CDR3 DNA is TGTGCCAGCAGCTTGATTAAAGCGGGAGGAGGTGAGCAGTTCTTC. Drawing the rest from reference TRBV7-3 and TRBJ2-1, the complete variable domain is GAGVSQTPSNKVTEKGKYVELRCDPISGHTALYWYRQSLGQGPEFLIYFQGTGAADDSGLPNDRFFAVRPEGSVSTLKIQRTERGDSAVYLCASSLIKAGGGEQFFGPGTRLTVL.

This clonotype was observed many times. The V call is TRBV6-1, the J call TRBJ2-2; TRBD1 or TRBD2 may be the D gene (5 bases each). The CDR3 covers 14 residues. Germline-derived CDR1 and CDR2 are MNHNS and SASEGT. The germline V and J ends were trimmed by 6 bases and 2 bases, with 10 bases remaining between them. CDR3 region: CASSRDRNTGELFF. The CDR3 DNA follows: TGTGCCAGCAGCCGGGACCGCAACACCGGGGAGCTGTTTTTT.

Here the CDR3 reads CASSISGTLRSPLHF. In DNA form, the CDR3 reads TGTGCCAGTAGTATCTCCGGGACACTTCGGTCACCCCTCCACTTT. V gene TRBV19 combines with J gene TRBJ1-6; D might be TRBD1 (6 bases). CDR3 length: 15 residues. Trimming took 3 bases from V and 10 from J, leaving 16 bases between them. Germline loops: CDR1 LNHDA, CDR2 SQIVND (reference sequence).

This clonotype was observed at least ten times. This sequence joins TRBV13 and TRBJ2-2; 8 positions match TRBD1. CDR3 size: 15 residues. In germline, CDR1 is PRHDT, CDR2 FYEKMQ (reference sequence). V was clipped by 5 bases and J by 3 bases; unmatched bases: 5. CDR3 bases: TGTGCCAGCAGCACCCAGACAGGGGACACCGGGGAGCTGTTTTTT. Encoded protein: CASSTQTGDTGELFF.

The chain is built from TRBV7-2 and TRBJ2-1; the D is unclear. The CDR3 contains 14 residues. V lost 4 bases and J 1 base, leaving 8 bases between the germline ends. CDR1 is SGHTA and CDR2 is FQGNSA in the germline V gene. The CDR3 bases are TGTGCCAGCAGCTCTGAATCGTCCTACAATGAGCAGTTCTTC. It yields the protein CASSSESSYNEQFF.

The rearrangement uses TRBV6-5 and TRBJ1-2, with D hard to call. This CDR3 has 10 residues. Trimming stripped 6 bases from V and 13 bases from J, with 12 bases between. The V gene's germline CDR1 is MNHEY and CDR2 SVGAGI. The CDR3 DNA sequence: TGTGCCAGCAGCTCGTCTCTCTTCACCTTC. Its protein product is CASSSSLFTF.